The 23 T cell receptor beta chains below were found in one sample sequenced in a study of CD8 T cells in ankylosing spondylitis. These receptors' targets are unknown. Via MiXCR, TCRdb re-called the 5' RACE reads, giving one row per CDR3 protein. In the table there are 200,000 to 250,000 distinct CDR3 sequences, more than 5.5% of which are singletons. Broader study findings: Ankylosing spondylitis blood seemed to carry a telltale TCR beta motif made of roughly eight highly homologous variants.

The sample comprised blood, either unsorted or a sorted T cell fraction (not recorded which). The receptors were gathered from a male donor with ankylosing spondylitis.

This clonotype was found many times. This chain connects TRBV18 to TRBJ2-1; D is perhaps TRBD1 or TRBD2 (6 bases each). CDR1 is KGHSH and CDR2 is LQKENI in the germline V gene. The length of the CDR3 is 15 residues. Trimming left V 1 base short and J 8 bases short, with 15 bases between. In DNA, the CDR3 is TGTGCCAGCTCACCACTGACAGGAGGAGGGCATGAGCAGTTCTTC. It yields the protein CASSPLTGGGHEQFF.

J is TRBJ2-2 and V is TRBV9; 9 bases are shared with TRBD1. This CDR3 has 16 amino acids. Germline values: CDR1 SGDLS, CDR2 YYNGEE. Unmatched junction bases numbered 8, after V lost 3 bases and J lost 5 bases. The CDR3 DNA is TGTGCCAGCAGCGCATCCGGGACAGGGAGGACCGGGGAGCTGTTTTTT. Encoded protein: CASSASGTGRTGELFF.

The sample holds a few counts of this clonotype. The chain carries TRBV7-2 and TRBJ1-2; D is unclear. This CDR3 region has 12 residues. Germline V lookup: CDR1 SGHTA, CDR2 FQGNSA. Deletions cut 4 bases from V and 3 bases from J, with 6 bases between. The DNA for the CDR3 is TGTGCCAGCAGCTCCTCAGACTATGGCTACACCTTC. Protein product: CASSSSDYGYTF.

This chain joins TRBV18 and TRBJ2-6; no reliable D call. The V gene lost 2 bases and the J gene lost 0 bases, with 11 bases spanning the gap. The germline V gene encodes CDR1 KGHSH and CDR2 LQKENI. The CDR3 length is 17 residues. CDR3 sequence reads: CASSPRAADSGANVLTF. CDR3 bases: TGTGCCAGCTCACCAAGGGCGGCCGACTCTGGGGCCAACGTCCTGACTTTC.

This clonotype was detected many times. In nucleotides, the CDR3 is TGCGCCAGCAGCTTGCGACAGGGTTCTTCCTACAATGAGCAGTTCTTC. Amino acid sequence: CASSLRQGSSYNEQFF. V usage is TRBV5-1 and J usage is TRBJ2-1; TRBD1 agrees at 7 bases. CDR3 size: 16 residues. The junction had 5 bases not matched to a gene; V was cut back by 1 base and J by 1 base. CDR1 is SGHRS and CDR2 is YFSETQ in the germline V gene.

This clonotype appeared a few times. The chain uses TRBV7-7 and TRBJ2-1; 10 nucleotides agree with TRBD2. With V trimmed by 9 bases and J by 6 bases, 8 bases remained unmatched. This CDR3 contains 14 residues. Germline V gives CDR1 SSHAT, CDR2 FNYEAQ (reference sequence). DNA of the CDR3: TGTGCCAGTGCCCAGCGGGGGGGCCCCAATGAGCAGTTCTTC. Its translation is CASAQRGGPNEQFF. The full variable domain, its missing parts supplied by reference TRBV7-7 and TRBJ2-1, is GAGVSQSPRYKVTKRGQDVTLRCDPISSHATLYWYQQALGQGPEFLTYFNYEAQPDKSGLPSDRFSAERPEGSISTLTIQRTEQRDSAMYRCASAQRGGPNEQFFGPGTRLTVL.

This clonotype was counted many times. V and J are TRBV7-9 and TRBJ2-5; 12 nucleotides match TRBD1. V shed 5 bases, J shed 4 bases, and the junction held 8 bases outside the gene matches. This CDR3 has 16 residues. The germline gives CDR1 SEHNR, CDR2 FQNEAQ (reference sequence). The DNA for the CDR3 is TGTGCCAGCAGCCGTCTGGGACAGGGGGCTGCAGAGACCCAGTACTTC. Its translation: CASSRLGQGAAETQYF.

This clonotype was counted ten times or more. The chain is built from TRBV14 and TRBJ2-7; the D is unclear. Trimming stripped 1 base from V and 3 bases from J, with 10 bases between. There are 14 residues in the CDR3. In germline, CDR1 is SGHDN, CDR2 FVKESK. Here the CDR3 reads CASSQGLRDYEQYF. CDR3 nucleotide sequence: TGTGCCAGCAGCCAAGGGTTAAGGGACTACGAGCAGTACTTC. The full variable domain, in which reference TRBV14 and TRBJ2-7 provide the parts outside the CDR3, is EAGVTQFPSHSVIEKGQTVTLRCDPISGHDNLYWYRRVMGKEIKFLLHFVKESKQDESGMPNNRFLAERTGGTYSTLKVQPAELEDSGVYFCASSQGLRDYEQYFGPGTRLTVT.

This clonotype was counted ten times or more. The chain links TRBV16 to TRBJ1-3, with D possibly matching TRBD1 (5 bases). Germline V gene sequence: CDR1 KGHSY, CDR2 FQNENV. CDR3 length equals 15 residues. The V end lost 4 bases, the J end lost 0 bases, and 10 bases lay between the germline ends. The CDR3 protein is CASSRYRSSGNTIYF. The CDR3 DNA reads as TGTGCCAGCAGCCGTTACAGGAGCTCTGGAAACACCATATATTTT.

A few counts support this clonotype. The chain has TRBV5-1 and TRBJ2-2; TRBD2 agrees at 7 bases. Unmatched junction bases numbered 3, after V lost 0 bases and J lost 1 base. Germline V gene sequence: CDR1 SGHRS, CDR2 YFSETQ. The CDR3 runs to 16 residues. The CDR3 DNA reads TGCGCCAGCAGCTTGGAAACTAGCGAGAACACCGGGGAGCTGTTTTTT. Amino acids: CASSLETSENTGELFF.

This clonotype was observed a few times. The chain links TRBV7-9 to TRBJ2-1; TRBD2 agrees at 7 bases. CDR1 SEHNR and CDR2 FQNEAQ come from the germline V gene (reference sequence). The ends lost 5 bases at V and 7 bases at J; junction bases unmatched: 5. This CDR3 region has 13 residues. The CDR3 spells CASSTGRGNEQFF. In DNA form, the CDR3 reads TGTGCCAGCAGCACGGGGCGGGGGAATGAGCAGTTCTTC.

V gene TRBV20-1 combines with J gene TRBJ2-1; D uncertain. Looked up from germline, CDR1 is DFQATT and CDR2 is SNEGSKA (reference sequence). This CDR3 comprises 11 residues. Trimming removed 1 base at V and 6 bases at J, with 4 bases between. The CDR3 region has the DNA TGCAGTGCTAGAGCCTTCAATGAGCAGTTCTTC. This encodes CSARAFNEQFF.

The V call is TRBV24-1, the J call TRBJ2-5; unclear D gene. Trimming removed 0 bases at V and 0 bases at J, with 10 bases between. The CDR3 length is 16 residues. Germline V lookup: CDR1 KGHDR, CDR2 SFDVKD. The CDR3 DNA sequence: TGTGCCACCAGTGATTTGGTCAGGCCGAACCAAGAGACCCAGTACTTC. Amino acid sequence: CATSDLVRPNQETQYF.

This clonotype appeared many times. The chain combines TRBV9 with TRBJ1-2; D gene uncertain. Germline V lookup: CDR1 SGDLS, CDR2 YYNGEE. The length of the CDR3 is 14 residues. V lost 0 bases and J 5 bases, leaving 11 bases between the germline ends. The CDR3 loop is CASSVDGGEYGYTF. The DNA of the CDR3 is TGTGCCAGCAGCGTAGATGGCGGAGAATATGGCTACACCTTC.

This clonotype was counted between two and nine times. The CDR3 is CAVVTEGNTIYF. CDR3 in DNA: TGTGCCGTTGTAACGGAGGGAAACACCATATATTTT. V is TRBV19 and J is TRBJ1-3, with D uncertain. The CDR3 is 12 amino acids. Trimming removed 11 bases at V and 4 bases at J, with 12 bases between. Germline values: CDR1 LNHDA, CDR2 SQIVND (reference sequence). The whole variable domain, filled in from reference TRBV19 and TRBJ1-3, reads DGGITQSPKYLFRKEGQNVTLSCEQNLNHDAMYWYRQDPGQGLRLIYYSQIVNDFQKGDIAEGYSVSREKKESFPLTVTSAQKNPTAFYLCAVVTEGNTIYFGEGSWLTVV.

In its sample, this clonotype was seen many times. The J gene is TRBJ2-5, the V gene TRBV6-5, with D perhaps being TRBD1 or TRBD2 (5 bases each). In germline, CDR1 is MNHEY, CDR2 SVGAGI. V lost 2 bases and J 3 bases, leaving 7 bases between the germline ends. The CDR3 extends over 13 amino acids. This CDR3 is CASSYGTEETQYF. DNA for the CDR3: TGTGCCAGCAGTTACGGGACGGAAGAGACCCAGTACTTC.

This sequence joins TRBV7-8 and TRBJ2-7; TRBD1 matches at 7 bases. Trimming removed 7 bases from V and 0 bases from J; junction bases left unmatched: 6. Germline V CDR1 and CDR2: SGHVS, FQNEAQ. CDR3 length: 14 residues. The CDR3 sequence is CASNTGQVSYEQYF. The CDR3 DNA sequence: TGTGCCAGCAATACAGGACAGGTCTCCTACGAGCAGTACTTC.

In this sample, this clonotype turned up many times. The V and J genes are TRBV29-1 and TRBJ2-1; TRBD2 aligns across 10 bases. Unmatched junction bases numbered 14, after V lost 6 bases and J lost 0 bases. Germline loops: CDR1 SQVTM, CDR2 ANQGSEA. CDR3 length equals 18 residues. CDR3 in DNA: TGCAGCGTGGGGGGGGCTAGCGGGAGTCAGCTCTCCTACAATGAGCAGTTCTTC. Protein: CSVGGASGSQLSYNEQFF.

In this sample, this clonotype turned up a few times. The rearrangement joins TRBV30 to TRBJ1-1, with D possibly being TRBD1 (5 bases). V dropped 5 bases and J dropped 4 bases, with 14 bases sitting between them. CDR1 GTSNPN and CDR2 SVGIG come from the germline V gene (reference sequence). The CDR3 is 13 amino acids. As DNA, the CDR3 is TGTGCCTGGGCGAAGGGGTTGGCCACTGAAGCTTTCTTT. Its translation: CAWAKGLATEAFF.

This clonotype was seen many times. The chain couples TRBV10-3 to TRBJ2-7; D is perhaps TRBD1 or TRBD2 (5 bases each). The germline V gene encodes CDR1 ENHRY and CDR2 SYGVKD. This CDR3 region has 13 residues. Trimming removed 2 bases from V and 2 bases from J, with 7 bases in between. As DNA, the CDR3 is TGTGCCATCAGTGAGGAGGGGACCTACGAGCAGTACTTC. Translating it yields CAISEEGTYEQYF.

The chain has TRBV9 and TRBJ2-1; TRBD2 might be the D (6 bases). Trimming took off 5 bases at V and 11 bases at J, with 11 bases between the two ends. The CDR3 loop spans 11 amino acids. The germline CDR1 and CDR2 sequences are SGDLS and YYNGEE. CDR3: CASSGGRKQFF. CDR3 DNA: TGTGCCAGCAGTGGGGGGAGGAAGCAGTTCTTC.

The J gene is TRBJ2-2, the V gene TRBV5-5; perhaps D is TRBD1 or TRBD2 (5 bases each). The CDR3 length is 13 residues. Germline V gives CDR1 SGHKS, CDR2 YYEKEE (reference sequence). Trimming removed 7 bases from V and 9 bases from J, with 16 bases in between. The CDR3 spells CASGPGLIWELFF. For the CDR3, the DNA is TGTGCCAGCGGACCGGGGCTCATCTGGGAGCTGTTTTTT.

This clonotype has just a few counts. The J gene is TRBJ2-1, the V gene TRBV20-1; the match to TRBD2 covers 9 bases. V dropped 0 bases and J dropped 7; count of bases not matched to a gene: 7. Germline loops: CDR1 DFQATT, CDR2 SNEGSKA (reference sequence). There are 15 residues in the CDR3. This chain's CDR3 is CSARDASGKRNEQFF. The CDR3 nucleotides are TGCAGTGCTAGAGATGCTAGCGGGAAAAGGAATGAGCAGTTCTTC.